This paragraph covers one TCR beta chain sequence. As yet, its antigen is unknown. These data belong to a study of Ad26.COV2.S vaccination and SARS-CoV-2 variants. Treatment noted: some 19 received Ad26.COV2.S at low or high dose, single or two shots; about 5 received placebo; per-sample allocation not given. Sampling took place 63 days after the first vaccine or placebo injection. Its platform was an Ad26 vector, and its expressed antigen was Wuhan-strain SARS-CoV-2 spike. Clones were sequenced by immunoSEQ multiplex PCR, and TCRdb holds only the in-frame ones, with some missing. The table lists about 350,000 clones, around nine tenths of them singletons. Regarding the study as a whole: CD8+ and CD4+ T cells specific for spike reportedly responded with substantial breadth after vaccination.

V shed 0 bases and J shed 3 bases, with 17 bases lying between them. The length of the CDR3 is 17 residues. In germline, CDR1 is SGHDN, CDR2 FVKESK. The receptor comes from a person aged 18-65 years who received the Ad26.COV2.S COVID-19 vaccine or a placebo. V is TRBV14 and J is TRBJ1-2; D call uncertain. The sample consisted of peripheral blood, taken in a trial of Ad26.COV2.S vaccine versus placebo. CDR3 DNA sequence: TGTGCCAGCAGCCAAGATCAATCACGTCTCAGTTACTATGGCTACACCTTC. It is translated as CASSQDQSRLSYYGYTF.